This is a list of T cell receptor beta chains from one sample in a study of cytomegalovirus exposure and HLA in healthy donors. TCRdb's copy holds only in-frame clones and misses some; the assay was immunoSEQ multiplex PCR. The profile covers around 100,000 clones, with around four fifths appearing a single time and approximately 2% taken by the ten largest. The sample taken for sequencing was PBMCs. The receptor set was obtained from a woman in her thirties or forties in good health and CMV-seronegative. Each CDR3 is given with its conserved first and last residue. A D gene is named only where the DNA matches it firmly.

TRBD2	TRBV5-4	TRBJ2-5	CASSSGNGRRRETQYF
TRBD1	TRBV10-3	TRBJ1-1	CAISGTGPMNTEAFF
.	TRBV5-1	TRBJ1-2	CASSLEQNYGYTF
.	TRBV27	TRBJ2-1	CASNTGRLNNEQFF
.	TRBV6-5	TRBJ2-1	CASSSNNEQFF
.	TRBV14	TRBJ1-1	CASSPYQVTEAFF
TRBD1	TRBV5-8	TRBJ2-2	CASRIGTGRTGELFF
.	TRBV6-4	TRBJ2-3	CASSDSTGTDTQYF
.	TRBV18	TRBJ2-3	CASSPRQEYSTDTQYF
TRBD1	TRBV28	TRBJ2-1	CASSRPGQGYNEQFF
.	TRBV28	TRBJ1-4	CASSFNNEKLFF
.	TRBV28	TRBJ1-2	CASSLGQTGYTF
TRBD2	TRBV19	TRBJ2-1	CASSIGRADNEQFF
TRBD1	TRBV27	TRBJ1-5	CASSLQGNLQPQHF
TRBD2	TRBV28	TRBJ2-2	CASSLPGTMEGTGELFF
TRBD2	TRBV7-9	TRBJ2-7	CASSTSLSGMHEQYF
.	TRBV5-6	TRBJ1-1	CASSLAGKGSNTEAFF